These 9 T cell receptor beta chains came from one sample sequenced in a study of control samples from healthy donors and cancer patients. The table came from immunoSEQ multiplex PCR; TCRdb's copy has only in-frame clones and leaves some out. The sample has about 59,000 clones, under 95% seen once. Material for sequencing was PBMCs. These receptors originate from a man aged 35 to 55 with colorectal cancer.

This rearrangement joins TRBV15 to TRBJ2-7, with 11 positions matching TRBD2. Germline CDR1 and CDR2: LNHNV and YYDKDF (reference sequence). V shed 2 bases and J 4 bases; nucleotides not matched to a gene: 10. This CDR3 region has 17 residues. CDR3 DNA: TGTGCCACCAGCAGATCTATAAGGACTAGCGGGTCATACGAGCAGTACTTC. Protein: CATSRSIRTSGSYEQYF.

This sequence joins TRBV3-1 (or the pseudogene TRBV3-2) and TRBJ1-2; 7 bases agree with TRBD1. Germline V gene lookup returns CDR1 LGHDT and CDR2 YNNKEL (reference sequence). The CDR3 consists of 15 residues. J was trimmed by 2 bases and V by 1 base; bases with no gene match: 4. In nucleotides, the CDR3 is TGTGCCAGCAGCCAAGCGAAGACAGGGAACTATGGCTACACCTTC. Encoded protein: CASSQAKTGNYGYTF.

The chain links TRBV2 to TRBJ1-5, with TRBD1 identical over 8 bases. CDR3 length: 16 residues. The J segment lost 1 base and the V segment lost 2 bases, leaving 4 bases of the junction unmatched. The germline CDR1 and CDR2 sequences are SNHLY and FYNNEI. For the CDR3, the DNA is TGTGCCAGCAGTGAAACGACAGGGGTCAGCAATCAGCCCCAGCATTTT. Protein sequence: CASSETTGVSNQPQHF.

This clone turned up a few times. The rearrangement uses TRBV2 and TRBJ1-2; D uncertain. The V gene lost 5 bases and the J gene lost 4 bases, with 11 bases spanning the gap. Germline CDR1 reads SNHLY; CDR2 reads FYNNEI. The CDR3 length is 13 residues. CDR3 sequence (DNA): TGTGCCAGCAGTCAGGCGAAAGCCTATGGCTACACCTTC. This sequence encodes CASSQAKAYGYTF.

The chain couples TRBV5-6 to TRBJ2-7, with D tentatively TRBD2 (6 bases). Germline V gene lookup returns CDR1 SGHDT and CDR2 YYEEEE. CDR3 length: 13 amino acids. The V end lost 0 bases, the J end lost 3 bases, and 7 bases lay between the germline ends. CDR3 sequence (DNA): TGTGCCAGCAGCTTGGTGGGGGGCTACGAGCAGTACTTC. Its protein product is CASSLVGGYEQYF.

This clone turned up a few times. This rearrangement joins TRBV7-8 to TRBJ2-1; no definite D call. Germline CDR1 is SGHVS and CDR2 is FQNEAQ. V was cut by 1 base and J by 2 bases, with 12 bases left in between. CDR3 length equals 16 residues. The CDR3 sequence is CASSLVRVGTYNEQFF. The CDR3 nucleotides read TGTGCCAGCAGCTTAGTTCGGGTGGGAACCTACAATGAGCAGTTCTTC.

V is TRBV2 and J is TRBJ1-1, with no clear D. Trimming shortened V by 4 bases and J by 6 bases, and 6 bases separated the two germline ends. This CDR3 region has 11 residues. Germline lookup yields CDR1 SNHLY and CDR2 FYNNEI. CDR3 region: CASSGRAEAFF. The CDR3 bases are TGTGCCAGCAGTGGGCGGGCTGAAGCTTTCTTT.

V is TRBV29-1 and J is TRBJ2-7; 9 bases fit TRBD1. In germline, CDR1 is SQVTM, CDR2 ANQGSEA. V was pared by 4 bases and J by 0 bases, with 10 bases of the junction left unmatched. The CDR3 is made up of 16 amino acids. CDR3 nucleotides: TGCAGCGTTGGTTTACGGGACAGGGCGAGCTCCTACGAGCAGTACTTC. Translation: CSVGLRDRASSYEQYF.

This chain joins TRBV6-2 or TRBV6-3 and TRBJ2-3; perhaps TRBD2 as D (5 bases). The CDR3 contains 12 residues. The V gene lost 6 bases and the J gene lost 4 bases, with 8 bases spanning the gap. The germline CDR1 and CDR2 sequences are MNHEY and SVGEGT. CDR3 sequence reads: CASSPGADTQYF. Here the CDR3 DNA reads TGTGCCAGCAGCCCCGGGGCAGATACGCAGTATTTT.